The 16 T cell receptor beta chains listed next were all sequenced from one sample in a study of blood T cell repertoires in COVID-19. Assay used: immunoSEQ multiplex PCR; TCRdb lists only in-frame clones, some missing. The sample gives around 200,000 clones, 70% to 90% of which show up once; about 4% is in the top ten. The specimen sequenced was PBMCs or T cells enriched from blood (not recorded which). The receptors were gathered from a middle-aged woman with acute COVID-19.

This chain joins TRBV5-4 and TRBJ1-1, with 7 bases identical to TRBD1. The junction had 7 bases not matched to a gene; V was cut back by 4 bases and J by 1 base. CDR3 length: 15 residues. Germline CDR1 and CDR2: SGHNT and YYREEE (reference sequence). Written as DNA, the CDR3 is TGTGCCAGCAGCCCTCCGACAGGGAAGAACACTGAAGCTTTCTTT. Protein product: CASSPPTGKNTEAFF.

V and J are TRBV30 and TRBJ1-6; no reliable D call. V gave up 0 bases and J gave up 10 bases, with 4 bases separating them. Per germline, CDR1 GTSNPN and CDR2 SVGIG (reference sequence). This CDR3 contains 11 residues. CDR3 loop: CAWSVESPLHF. CDR3 DNA: TGTGCCTGGAGTGTCGAGTCACCCCTCCACTTT.

V and J are TRBV7-3 and TRBJ2-1, with 7 bases lining up with TRBD1. The length of the CDR3 is 13 residues. The V gene end was trimmed by 5 bases and the J gene end by 7 bases; junction bases not matched to a gene: 5. Germline V gives CDR1 SGHTA, CDR2 FQGTGA. CDR3 coding DNA: TGTGCCAGCAGCCCGGGGACAGAAAATGAGCAGTTCTTC. This codes for CASSPGTENEQFF.

This chain uses TRBV23-1 with TRBJ1-5, with 7 bases lining up with TRBD1. TRBV23-1 is designated an ORF whose function remains uncertain. Trimming at V came to 0 bases and at J to 3 bases, leaving 5 bases not matched to a gene. The CDR3 runs 16 residues. The CDR3 nucleotides are TGCGCCAGCAGTCAATCTGCCAGGGGGACCAATCAGCCCCAGCATTTT. As protein: CASSQSARGTNQPQHF.

V usage is TRBV10-1 and J usage is TRBJ1-5; no firm D call. The germline V gene encodes CDR1 WNHNN and CDR2 SYGVQD (reference sequence). The CDR3 length is 13 residues. Trimming took off 6 bases at V and 9 bases at J, with 15 bases between the two ends. CDR3 coding DNA: TGCGCCAGCAGCGAATTATCCGACTGGCCCCAGCATTTT. Translation gives CASSELSDWPQHF.

The rearrangement joins TRBV27 to TRBJ2-1; 9 bases are a match to TRBD1. Germline lookup yields CDR1 MNHEY and CDR2 SMNVEV (reference sequence). V dropped 5 bases and J dropped 9; count of bases not matched to a gene: 5. CDR3 size: 13 residues. The CDR3 bases are TGTGCCAGCAGTCCCACAGGGGGCAGTGAGCAGTTCTTC. This codes for CASSPTGGSEQFF.

This sequence joins TRBV15 and TRBJ1-4, with D possibly matching TRBD1 (5 bases). Germline CDR1 LNHNV, CDR2 YYDKDF (reference sequence). Trimming left V 3 bases short and J 0 bases short, with 17 bases between. The CDR3 runs to 18 residues. Written as DNA, the CDR3 is TGTGCCACCAGCAGCCGGGGGGGACTCACCCCAACTAATGAAAAACTGTTTTTT. Its translation is CATSSRGGLTPTNEKLFF.

This clone was detected only once. The chain uses TRBV5-1 and TRBJ2-1; D ambiguous. CDR3 length: 13 amino acids. V gave up 0 bases and J gave up 5 bases, with 6 bases separating them. Germline V CDR1 and CDR2: SGHRS, YFSETQ. The CDR3: CASSLAQDNEQFF. The CDR3 nucleotides are TGCGCCAGCAGCTTGGCCCAGGACAATGAGCAGTTCTTC.

The V gene is TRBV2, the J gene TRBJ2-7; maybe TRBD1 (5 bases). This CDR3 has 12 amino acids. Deletions cut 10 bases from V and 3 bases from J, with 13 bases between. The germline CDR1 and CDR2 sequences are SNHLY and FYNNEI. The CDR3 DNA is TGTGCCAAGGGGCAGGAGAGCTACGAGCAGTACTTC. Its protein product is CAKGQESYEQYF. The entire variable domain, with the rest obtained from reference TRBV2 and TRBJ2-7, is as follows: EPEVTQTPSHQVTQMGQEVILRCVPISNHLYFYWYRQILGQKVEFLVSFYNNEISEKSEIFDDQFSVERPDGSNFTLKIRSTKLEDSAMYFCAKGQESYEQYFGPGTRLTVT.

This clone has just one count. The rearrangement links TRBV7-2 to TRBJ1-2, with D possibly being TRBD1 (5 bases). Per germline, CDR1 SGHTA and CDR2 FQGNSA. Trimming shortened V by 5 bases and J by 8 bases, and 24 bases separated the two germline ends. This CDR3 has 16 residues. As DNA, the CDR3 is TGTGCCAGCAGCCCTGCCGCGGGGCAGTCAATGGGAGGCTACACCTTC. This encodes CASSPAAGQSMGGYTF.

V usage is TRBV12-5 and J usage is TRBJ2-1; 12 bases are a match to TRBD2. Per the germline V gene, CDR1 is LGHNT and CDR2 is FRNRAP. The J segment lost 9 bases and the V segment lost 0 bases, leaving 9 bases of the junction unmatched. The CDR3 extends over 17 amino acids. The chain's CDR3 is CASGLVPELAGGPEQFF. The CDR3 DNA sequence: TGTGCTAGTGGTTTGGTCCCCGAGCTAGCGGGGGGGCCTGAGCAGTTCTTC.

This rearrangement joins TRBV4-3 to TRBJ1-1; TRBD1 agrees at 9 bases. V lost 4 bases to trimming and J lost 4 bases; unmatched junction nucleotides: 10. This CDR3 is 16 amino acids long. CDR1 is LGHNA, CDR2 YSLEER, per germline. The CDR3 spells CASSPGQGVVGTEAFF. The CDR3 bases are TGCGCCAGCAGCCCGGGACAGGGAGTGGTAGGCACTGAAGCTTTCTTT.

This clone was picked up a small number of times. The chain has TRBV3-1 (or the pseudogene TRBV3-2) and TRBJ2-2; weak D call: TRBD2 (7 bases). Germline assignment: CDR1 LGHDT and CDR2 YNNKEL (reference sequence). V lost 7 bases and J lost 4, with 13 bases in between. This CDR3 has 14 residues. CDR3 protein: CASTRGARTGELFF. The CDR3, as DNA: TGTGCCAGCACCCGGGGGGCCCGCACCGGGGAGCTGTTTTTT.

The gene calls are TRBV7-9 and TRBJ2-2; D is possibly TRBD1 (6 bases). The CDR3 contains 17 residues. In germline, CDR1 is SEHNR, CDR2 FQNEAQ (reference sequence). Trimming removed 11 bases from V and 0 bases from J, with 22 bases in between. The CDR3 is CAARGRDNPTNTGELFF. The DNA for the CDR3 is TGTGCCGCCAGGGGCAGGGACAACCCAACGAACACCGGGGAGCTGTTTTTT.

The J gene is TRBJ1-2, the V gene TRBV5-6; 9 bases align to TRBD1. Germline CDR1 and CDR2: SGHDT and YYEEEE. The CDR3 runs 16 residues. Trimming took 1 base from V and 7 from J; bases not matched to a gene: 11. The CDR3 sequence: CASSLKGQGLLFGYTF. Written as DNA, the CDR3 is TGTGCCAGCAGCTTGAAGGGACAGGGCCTCCTATTTGGCTACACCTTC.

The rearrangement uses TRBV6-1 and TRBJ1-1; 9 bases match TRBD1. This CDR3 spans 16 amino acids. With 0 bases clipped from V and 7 bases from J, the junction kept 9 bases outside the gene matches. In germline, CDR1 is MNHNS, CDR2 SASEGT. The CDR3 DNA reads TGTGCCAGCAGTGAAGCCGGGCTCGGGACAGGGATTGAAGCTTTCTTT. This codes for CASSEAGLGTGIEAFF.